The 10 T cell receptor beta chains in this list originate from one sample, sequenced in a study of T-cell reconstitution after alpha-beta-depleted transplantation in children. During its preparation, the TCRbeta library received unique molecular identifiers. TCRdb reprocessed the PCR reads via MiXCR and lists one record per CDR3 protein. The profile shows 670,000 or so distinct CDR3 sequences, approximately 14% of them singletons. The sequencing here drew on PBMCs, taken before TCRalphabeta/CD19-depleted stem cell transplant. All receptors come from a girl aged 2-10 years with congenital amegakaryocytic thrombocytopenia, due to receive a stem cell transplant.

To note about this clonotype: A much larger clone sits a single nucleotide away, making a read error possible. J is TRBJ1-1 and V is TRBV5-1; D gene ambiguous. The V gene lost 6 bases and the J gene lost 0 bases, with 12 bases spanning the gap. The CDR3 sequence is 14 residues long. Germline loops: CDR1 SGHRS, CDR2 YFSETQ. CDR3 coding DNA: TGCGCCAGCAACATGGAAGGGATGAACACTGAAGCTTTCTTT. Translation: CASNMEGMNTEAFF.

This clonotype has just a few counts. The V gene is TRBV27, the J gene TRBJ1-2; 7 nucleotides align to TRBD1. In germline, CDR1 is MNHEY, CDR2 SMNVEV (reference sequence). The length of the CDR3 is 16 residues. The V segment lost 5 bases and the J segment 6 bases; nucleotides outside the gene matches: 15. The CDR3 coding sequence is TGTGCCAGCAGTCTCAGGGACAGCCTCTATATGGATGGCTACACCTTC. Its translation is CASSLRDSLYMDGYTF.

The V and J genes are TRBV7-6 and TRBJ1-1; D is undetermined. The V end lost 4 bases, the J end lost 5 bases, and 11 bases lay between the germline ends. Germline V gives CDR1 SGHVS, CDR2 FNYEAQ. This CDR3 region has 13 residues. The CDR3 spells CASSYRAGTEAFF. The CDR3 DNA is TGTGCCAGCAGCTATCGCGCTGGTACTGAAGCTTTCTTT.

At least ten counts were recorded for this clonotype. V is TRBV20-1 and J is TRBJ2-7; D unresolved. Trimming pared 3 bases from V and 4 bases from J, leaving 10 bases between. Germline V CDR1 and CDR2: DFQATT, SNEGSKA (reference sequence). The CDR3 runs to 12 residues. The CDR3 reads CSASDLHYEQYF. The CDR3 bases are TGCAGTGCTAGCGATCTGCATTACGAGCAGTACTTC.

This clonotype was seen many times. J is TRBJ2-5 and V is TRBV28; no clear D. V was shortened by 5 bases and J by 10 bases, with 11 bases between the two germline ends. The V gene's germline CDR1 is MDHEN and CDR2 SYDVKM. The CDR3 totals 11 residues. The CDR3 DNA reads TGTGCCAGCAGTGTCCCTACTGACCAGTACTTC. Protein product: CASSVPTDQYF.

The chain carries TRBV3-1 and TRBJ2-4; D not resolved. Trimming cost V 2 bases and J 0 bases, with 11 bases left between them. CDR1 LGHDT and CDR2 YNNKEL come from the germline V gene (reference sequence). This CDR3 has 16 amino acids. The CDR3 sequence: CASSQRSALAKNIQYF. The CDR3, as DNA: TGTGCCAGCAGCCAACGGTCAGCGTTAGCCAAAAACATTCAGTACTTC.

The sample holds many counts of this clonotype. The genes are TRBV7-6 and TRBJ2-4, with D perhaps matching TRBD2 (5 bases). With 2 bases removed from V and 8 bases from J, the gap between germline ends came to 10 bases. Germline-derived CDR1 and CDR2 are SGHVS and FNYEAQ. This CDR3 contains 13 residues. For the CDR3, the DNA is TGTGCCAGCAGCTTATCTAGCCTGGACATTCAGTACTTC. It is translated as CASSLSSLDIQYF.

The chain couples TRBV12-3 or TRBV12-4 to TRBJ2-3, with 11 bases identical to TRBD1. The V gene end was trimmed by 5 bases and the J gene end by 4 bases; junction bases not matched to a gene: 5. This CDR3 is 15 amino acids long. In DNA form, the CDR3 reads TGTGCCAGCAGTGTCGGACAGGGGGCCGCAGATACGCAGTATTTT. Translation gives CASSVGQGAADTQYF.

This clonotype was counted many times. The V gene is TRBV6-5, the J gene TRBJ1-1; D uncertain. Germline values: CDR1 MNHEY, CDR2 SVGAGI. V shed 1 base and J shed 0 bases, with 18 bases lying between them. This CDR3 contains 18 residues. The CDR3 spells CASSYLFGSEALNTEAFF. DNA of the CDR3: TGTGCCAGCAGTTACTTATTTGGGTCGGAAGCTTTGAACACTGAAGCTTTCTTT.

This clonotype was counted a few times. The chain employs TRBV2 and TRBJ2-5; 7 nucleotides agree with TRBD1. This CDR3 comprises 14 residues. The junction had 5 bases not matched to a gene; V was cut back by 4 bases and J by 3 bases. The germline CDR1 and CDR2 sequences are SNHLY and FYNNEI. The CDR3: CASSVTGWEETQYF. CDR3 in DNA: TGTGCCAGCAGTGTGACAGGGTGGGAAGAGACCCAGTACTTC.